The 31 T cell receptor beta chains below were found in one sample sequenced in a study of T cells expressing NK-cell markers. TCRdb re-analyzed the 5' RACE reads; it lists each CDR3 protein once, without DNA. This sample contains 25,000 to 35,000 distinct CDR3 sequences. The sequencing input was blood T cells: a sorted CD56 or NKG2C T cell subset, CD4+ or CD8+ T cells, or bulk PBMC T cells (not recorded which). These receptors were obtained from a woman between 18 and 75 years old in good health.

The chain is built from TRBV4-2 and TRBJ2-1; TCRdb selects TRBD2, and the lack of DNA leaves this call unchecked. In germline, CDR1 is LGHNA, CDR2 YNFKEQ. The CDR3 runs 16 residues. The CDR3: CASSRRTSGGYNEQFF.

V gene TRBV6-1 combines with J gene TRBJ2-2; TCRdb picks TRBD2, but there is no DNA to check that call. The CDR3 loop spans 15 amino acids. The germline V gene encodes CDR1 MNHNS and CDR2 SASEGT. CDR3: CASSDTSGLTGELFF.

The CDR3 sequence is CASSSELETGWNTGELFF. The V and J genes are TRBV7-8 and TRBJ2-2; TCRdb names TRBD1, which stays unverified in the absence of DNA. The CDR3 sequence is 18 residues long. CDR1 is SGHVS and CDR2 is FQNEAQ in the germline V gene.

The chain carries TRBV6-4 and TRBJ2-3; the TCRdb call, TRBD2, lacks DNA for checking. This CDR3 has 15 amino acids. From germline, CDR1 is MRHNA and CDR2 SNTAGT. The CDR3 here is CASTRTSGSTDTQYF.

The chain combines TRBV30 with TRBJ1-5; the D call of TRBD1 rests on TCRdb alone, since no DNA is present to check it. Per germline, CDR1 GTSNPN and CDR2 SVGIG (reference sequence). The CDR3 length is 15 residues. The CDR3 reads CAWSLLGAANQPQHF.

V is TRBV5-1 and J is TRBJ2-1; absent DNA, TCRdb's TRBD2 call cannot be checked. Germline values: CDR1 SGHRS, CDR2 YFSETQ. The CDR3 is made up of 15 amino acids. The CDR3 sequence is CASSLAGGLANEQFF.

This CDR3 reads CSARSEAGNSGYTF. The chain recombines TRBV20-1 with TRBJ1-2. The CDR3 covers 14 residues. The V gene's germline CDR1 is DFQATT and CDR2 SNEGSKA (reference sequence).

The chain uses TRBV13 and TRBJ2-3. Germline CDR1 PRHDT, CDR2 FYEKMQ (reference sequence). There are 16 residues in the CDR3. The CDR3 sequence is CASSLGRRTGKDTQYF. Combining the CDR3 with reference TRBV13 and TRBJ2-3 gives the whole variable domain AAGVIQSPRHLIKEKRETATLKCYPIPRHDTVYWYQQGPGQDPQFLISFYEKMQSDKGSIPDRFSAQQFSDYHSELNMSSLELGDSALYFCASSLGRRTGKDTQYFGPGTRLTVL.

J is TRBJ2-1 and V is TRBV7-8; without DNA, the TCRdb call of TRBD1 cannot be checked. CDR1 SGHVS and CDR2 FQNEAQ come from the germline V gene. The CDR3 spans 12 residues. The CDR3 sequence is CASSIPPGEQFF.

This sequence joins TRBV12-3 or TRBV12-4 and TRBJ2-7; TCRdb's D gene call, TRBD1, goes unchecked for lack of DNA. The CDR3 loop spans 14 amino acids. CDR3 in amino acids: CASNFGRGLDEQYF.

The V call is TRBV5-1, the J call TRBJ2-2; TCRdb outputs TRBD2, but without DNA this stays unchecked. CDR1 and CDR2 (germline): SGHRS, YFSETQ. The CDR3 length is 15 residues. The CDR3 is CASSSKFGEGGELFF. Full variable domain (rest looked up from reference TRBV5-1 and TRBJ2-2): KAGVTQTPRYLIKTRGQQVTLSCSPISGHRSVSWYQQTPGQGLQFLFEYFSETQRNKGNFPGRFSGRQFSNSRSEMNVSTLELGDSALYLCASSSKFGEGGELFFGEGSRLTVL.

The J gene is TRBJ1-1, the V gene TRBV12-3 or TRBV12-4; without DNA, the TCRdb call of TRBD1 cannot be checked. This CDR3 contains 14 residues. This CDR3 reads CASSEQGAGTEAFF.

The chain links TRBV7-3 to TRBJ1-1. The CDR3 runs 16 residues. Germline loops: CDR1 SGHTA, CDR2 FQGTGA. The CDR3 region is CASSPEGYGMNTEAFF.

The CDR3 is CASSLVDADEETQYF. V and J are TRBV7-9 and TRBJ2-5. CDR3 length: 15 residues. Germline CDR1 and CDR2: SEHNR and FQNEAQ (reference sequence).

The V call is TRBV9, the J call TRBJ2-1; TCRdb gives TRBD2 as the D gene, but with no DNA this cannot be confirmed. The length of the CDR3 is 19 residues. CDR1 is SGDLS, CDR2 YYNGEE, per germline. This CDR3 is CASSVAGLAGGSSYNEQFF.

The chain couples TRBV5-6 to TRBJ2-7. Germline values: CDR1 SGHDT, CDR2 YYEEEE. There are 13 residues in the CDR3. CDR3 sequence reads: CASSLDRPYEQYF.

The rearrangement links TRBV3-1 to TRBJ1-6; TCRdb returns TRBD1, unconfirmable since there is no DNA. This CDR3 is 15 amino acids long. CDR1 is LGHDT, CDR2 YNNKEL, per germline (reference sequence). The CDR3 loop reads CASSQGQYDNSPLHF.

V gene TRBV6-5 combines with J gene TRBJ2-7. The V gene's germline CDR1 is MNHEY and CDR2 SVGAGI. This CDR3 comprises 13 residues. This CDR3 reads CASSYSDTYEQYF.

This sequence joins TRBV11-2 and TRBJ2-5; absent DNA, TCRdb's TRBD1 call cannot be checked. The germline CDR1 and CDR2 sequences are SGHAT and FQNNGV. This CDR3 contains 16 residues. The CDR3 sequence is CASSLDLWGLQETQYF.

The chain couples TRBV29-1 to TRBJ2-3; with no DNA, the TCRdb D assignment of TRBD1 cannot be verified. CDR1 is SQVTM, CDR2 ANQGSEA, per germline. This CDR3 is 13 amino acids long. The CDR3: CSVLPRGTDTQYF.

This sequence joins TRBV9 and TRBJ2-7; with no DNA, the TCRdb D assignment of TRBD1 cannot be verified. This CDR3 has 16 amino acids. Per the germline V gene, CDR1 is SGDLS and CDR2 is YYNGEE. The CDR3 spells CASSVGQRPDSDEQYF.

The CDR3 spells CASSLSPSSTYEQYF. V is TRBV7-8 and J is TRBJ2-7; the D call from TCRdb, TRBD2, cannot be confirmed without DNA. CDR1 SGHVS and CDR2 FQNEAQ come from the germline V gene. This CDR3 has 15 residues.

This chain links TRBV7-9 with TRBJ2-1; the D gene TCRdb calls, TRBD2, cannot be checked with no DNA. Per germline, CDR1 SEHNR and CDR2 FQNEAQ (reference sequence). This CDR3 region has 17 residues. This CDR3 reads CASSLAGTSGLRNEQFF.

The chain carries TRBV3-1 and TRBJ2-5; TCRdb proposes TRBD1, but this gene call is untestable without DNA. CDR3 size: 16 residues. CDR1 and CDR2 (germline): LGHDT, YNNKEL (reference sequence). CDR3 region: CASSQAGRGSMETQYF.

This chain joins TRBV14 and TRBJ2-7. The CDR3 sequence is 11 residues long. Germline V gene data show CDR1 as SGHDN and CDR2 as FVKESK. The CDR3 sequence is CASSQFYEQYF.

CDR3 sequence reads: CASTPSSGGTYEQYF. The chain recombines TRBV19 with TRBJ2-7; TCRdb outputs TRBD2, but without DNA this stays unchecked. Per germline, CDR1 LNHDA and CDR2 SQIVND (reference sequence). CDR3 length equals 15 residues. The full variable domain, its missing parts supplied by reference TRBV19 and TRBJ2-7, is DGGITQSPKYLFRKEGQNVTLSCEQNLNHDAMYWYRQDPGQGLRLIYYSQIVNDFQKGDIAEGYSVSREKKESFPLTVTSAQKNPTAFYLCASTPSSGGTYEQYFGPGTRLTVT.

This sequence joins TRBV20-1 and TRBJ2-7; checking the TCRdb D call of TRBD2 is not possible without DNA. From germline, CDR1 is DFQATT and CDR2 SNEGSKA (reference sequence). The length of the CDR3 is 14 residues. The CDR3 sequence is CSARVREGVTEQYF.

V gene TRBV4-1 combines with J gene TRBJ2-7; TCRdb selects TRBD2, and the lack of DNA leaves this call unchecked. Germline CDR1 MGHRA, CDR2 YSYEKL. CDR3 length equals 16 residues. The CDR3 spells CASSEVVDLAGDEQYF.

CDR3 residues: CASSQHPSGRSSEQETQYF. The chain employs TRBV2 and TRBJ2-5; as DNA is missing, the TRBD2 call by TCRdb cannot be tested. CDR3 size: 19 residues. Germline lookup yields CDR1 SNHLY and CDR2 FYNNEI. Full variable domain (rest looked up from reference TRBV2 and TRBJ2-5): EPEVTQTPSHQVTQMGQEVILRCVPISNHLYFYWYRQILGQKVEFLVSFYNNEISEKSEIFDDQFSVERPDGSNFTLKIRSTKLEDSAMYFCASSQHPSGRSSEQETQYFGPGTRLLVL.

The chain has TRBV4-2 and TRBJ2-4; TCRdb's D call, TRBD1, is unchecked because there is no DNA. Germline CDR1 LGHNA, CDR2 YNFKEQ. The CDR3 contains 16 residues. The chain's CDR3 is CASSQAEGAGDGIQYF.

The chain uses TRBV27 and TRBJ1-1; TCRdb's D call, TRBD1, is unchecked because there is no DNA. The CDR3 totals 14 residues. Looked up from germline, CDR1 is MNHEY and CDR2 is SMNVEV (reference sequence). The CDR3 loop is CASSWKGANTEAFF.